The clone carrying this T cell receptor (beta chain) was recorded only once. The source of the sample is a study of blood T cell repertoires in COVID-19. Original handling: For nucleated cells, counts were estimated from reference gene primer amplification. Generated by immunoSEQ multiplex PCR, the TCRdb table keeps only in-frame clones and is missing some. V, J and clone size were drawn from that table, and D and trimming were deduced from the DNA. This table has about 300,000 clones, about 90% appearing once. The V gene lost 3 bases and the J gene lost 1 base, with 6 bases spanning the gap. Germline V lookup: CDR1 MNHEY, CDR2 SVGEGT. The CDR3 length is 13 residues.

The sequencing sample was made of peripheral blood. The chain couples TRBV6-2 or TRBV6-3 to TRBJ1-1; D is unclear. This TCR derives from a woman in her fifties or sixties with COVID-19, enrolled during active disease. CDR3 sequence (DNA): TGTGCCAGCAGTTATTCGTCGAACACTGAAGCTTTCTTT. It is translated as CASSYSSNTEAFF.